This TCR beta chain comes out of a study of breast tumors, draining lymph nodes, adjacent tissues. Study-level results: Luminal-like breast cancer showed significantly higher tumor–nontumor repertoire similarity than basal-like. The data were judged consistent with most tumor T cells coming from lymph node and expanding in tumor. That most tumor T cells come from lymph nodes remained unproven. Compared with lymph nodes, tumors were less diverse; compared with nontumor tissue, more.

MiXCR was run by TCRdb on the multiplex PCR reads, yielding one entry per CDR3 protein. The table lists some 100,000 distinct CDR3 sequences, approximately 21% of them singletons. Germline-derived CDR1 and CDR2 are MGHRA and YSYEKL. CDR3 length equals 15 residues. Trimming shortened V by 3 bases and J by 0 bases, and 9 bases separated the two germline ends. This clonotype was seen many times. Its antigen is currently unknown. Samples came from axillary lymph nodes draining the breast cancer. The sequence was obtained from a female donor with breast cancer. Some clones in this sample may be carry-over from other donors' samples. The sample comprised axillary lymph node tissue. The chain uses TRBV4-1 and TRBJ1-5; a possible D gene is TRBD1 (5 bases). In nucleotides, the CDR3 is TGCGCCAGCAGCCAGCAGGACACTAGCAATCAGCCCCAGCATTTT. This translates into CASSQQDTSNQPQHF.